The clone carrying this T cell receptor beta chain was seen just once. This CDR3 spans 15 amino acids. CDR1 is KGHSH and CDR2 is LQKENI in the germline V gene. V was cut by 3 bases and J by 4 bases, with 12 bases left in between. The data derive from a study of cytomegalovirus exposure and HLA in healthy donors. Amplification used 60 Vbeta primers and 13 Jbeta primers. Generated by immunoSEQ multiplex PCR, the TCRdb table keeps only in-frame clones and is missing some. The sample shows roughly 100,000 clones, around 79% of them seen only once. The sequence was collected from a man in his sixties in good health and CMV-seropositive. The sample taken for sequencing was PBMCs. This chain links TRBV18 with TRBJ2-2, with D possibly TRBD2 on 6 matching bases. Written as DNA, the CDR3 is TGTGCCAGCTCACCCGCCGGGGGACTCACCGGGGAGCTGTTTTTT. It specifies CASSPAGGLTGELFF.